What follows is one T cell receptor beta chain and its context. The sample originates from a study of control samples from healthy donors and cancer patients. Libraries were prepared by immunoSEQ multiplex PCR; TCRdb keeps only in-frame clonotypes and omits some of them. The sample shows 100,000 to 150,000 clones, roughly 92% of them seen only once. What was sequenced was blood. This sequence originates from a man younger than 30 in good health.

As DNA, the CDR3 is TGTGCCAGCAGACCGGGACAGAGCTACGAGCAGTACTTC. Amino acids: CASRPGQSYEQYF. The chain recombines TRBV6-5 with TRBJ2-7, with TRBD1 identical over 7 bases. This CDR3 region has 13 residues. Germline V lookup: CDR1 MNHEY, CDR2 SVGAGI. With V trimmed by 6 bases and J by 3 bases, 5 bases remained unmatched.